Sequencing of this TCR beta chain was carried out in a study of beta chain features in type 1 diabetes. Study details: When patients were set against healthy donors, age, gender and cell yields were similar.

This clone was detected only a few times. Its antigen is as yet unknown. Notes on the study in general: Fewer junction insertions and more nucleotide deletions appeared in type 1 diabetes patients.

Expressed TCRB transcripts were sequenced because the entire RNA isolate underwent reverse transcription. Sequenced by immunoSEQ multiplex PCR; TCRdb stores in-frame clones only, minus some. The repertoire holds fewer than 900,000 clones, with 15% to 20% as singletons. CDR3 length: 15 amino acids. Germline lookup yields CDR1 SGHDT and CDR2 YYEEEE. Trimming took 2 bases from V and 4 from J, leaving 12 bases between them. Sorting of CD4+ naive, central memory, regulatory and stem cell-like memory cells was performed via CD45RO/CCR7/CD25/CD127/CD95/CD27. The TCR sequence derives from a woman in her late teens or twenties in good health. Sequenced: naive CD4+ T cells from blood. The genes are TRBV5-6 and TRBJ2-2; D unresolved. The CDR3 is CASSFEIRGTGELFF. CDR3 coding DNA: TGTGCCAGCAGCTTTGAAATCCGAGGCACCGGGGAGCTGTTTTTT. Full variable domain (rest looked up from reference TRBV5-6 and TRBJ2-2): DAGVTQSPTHLIKTRGQQVTLRCSPKSGHDTVSWYQQALGQGPQFIFQYYEEEERQRGNFPDRFSGHQFPNYSSELNVNALLLGDSALYLCASSFEIRGTGELFFGEGSRLTVL.